These 11 T cell receptor beta chains came from one sample sequenced in a study of T-cell memory formation after mild COVID-19. Via MiXCR, TCRdb re-called the 5' RACE reads, giving one row per CDR3 protein. The data show about 270,000 distinct CDR3 sequences, about 17% seen once. Material: PBMCs or a T cell subset sorted from them (not recorded which). Receptors originate from a man between 18 and 29 years old who had mild COVID-19 (a few samples of this study predate the infection). Cell type and time point are not known.

Here the CDR3 DNA reads TGTGCCAGCAGCCAGGCCATTAGCGGGGGGGCCGGTGATACGCAGTATTTT. Residues: CASSQAISGGAGDTQYF. The chain has TRBV4-2 and TRBJ2-3; 11 positions match TRBD2. Germline V CDR1 and CDR2: LGHNA, YNFKEQ. After removal of 3 bases from V and 6 bases from J, the junction contained 11 bases not matched to a gene. The CDR3 totals 17 residues.

The V gene is TRBV5-1, the J gene TRBJ1-1; D is uncertain. The CDR3 has 15 amino acids. Germline V lookup: CDR1 SGHRS, CDR2 YFSETQ. V dropped 0 bases and J dropped 2 bases, with 11 bases sitting between them. The CDR3: CASSLGGLDNTEAFF. The CDR3 DNA reads TGCGCCAGCAGCTTGGGGGGTTTGGACAACACTGAAGCTTTCTTT.

The chain links TRBV5-1 to TRBJ2-2; D not certain. The V gene's germline CDR1 is SGHRS and CDR2 YFSETQ. The CDR3 has 14 amino acids. The V and J ends lost 1 base and 7 bases respectively, with 11 bases between them. The CDR3 DNA reads as TGCGCCAGCAGCTTGAGGGTGTTGGACGGGGAGCTGTTTTTT. Translated: CASSLRVLDGELFF.

This clonotype showed up many times. V gene TRBV18 combines with J gene TRBJ2-1; D remains unclear. Germline CDR1 reads KGHSH; CDR2 reads LQKENI. The CDR3 loop spans 14 amino acids. Trimming shortened V by 1 base and J by 0 bases, and 4 bases separated the two germline ends. CDR3 sequence: CASSPQASYNEQFF. CDR3 DNA sequence: TGTGCCAGCTCACCACAGGCCTCCTACAATGAGCAGTTCTTC.

This clonotype showed up just once. At one of its ends the junction is not consistent with the germline gene, which may arise from a read error. V usage is TRBV12-3 or TRBV12-4 and J usage is TRBJ1-1, with 8 bases lining up with TRBD1. The CDR3 extends over 13 amino acids. CDR3 loop: CSSISLDRAYAFF. The CDR3, as DNA: TGTTCCAGCATTTCATTGGACAGGGCTTACGCTTTCTTT.

The chain links TRBV20-1 to TRBJ1-2; D is unresolved. The germline V gene has CDR1 DFQATT and CDR2 SNEGSKA (reference sequence). This CDR3 is built from 12 residues. The ends were cut back, 7 bases at V and 0 bases at J, with 9 bases in the middle. The CDR3 sequence is CSVSVTNYGYTF. The CDR3 nucleotides read TGCAGTGTTTCTGTGACTAACTATGGCTACACCTTC.

This clonotype has a count of ten or more. The chain has TRBV7-6 and TRBJ1-5, with D perhaps matching TRBD1 (6 bases). Trimming cost V 2 bases and J 3 bases, with 11 bases left between them. CDR3 size: 15 residues. Germline V gene lookup returns CDR1 SGHVS and CDR2 FNYEAQ. The CDR3 region is CASSLQSGVNQPQHF. The CDR3 nucleotides are TGTGCCAGCAGCTTACAATCAGGGGTCAATCAGCCCCAGCATTTT.

This sequence joins TRBV2 and TRBJ2-3; unclear D gene. Trimming stripped 6 bases from V and 2 bases from J, with 6 bases between. CDR3 size: 12 residues. CDR1 and CDR2 (germline): SNHLY, FYNNEI. CDR3 nucleotide sequence: TGTGCCAGCAGAGATGACACAGATACGCAGTATTTT. Residues: CASRDDTDTQYF.

The J gene is TRBJ2-7, the V gene TRBV6-5, with 7 bases lining up with TRBD2. Germline trimming cut 5 bases from V and 7 bases from J; bases unmatched to any gene: 8. The CDR3 extends over 13 amino acids. Germline V gene lookup returns CDR1 MNHEY and CDR2 SVGAGI. This CDR3 reads CASSPRTRGEQYV. DNA of the CDR3: TGTGCCAGCAGTCCTCGGACTAGAGGGGAGCAGTACGTC.

This chain joins TRBV4-3 and TRBJ2-2, with a possible D match to TRBD2 (6 bases). V was pared by 3 bases and J by 5 bases, with 10 bases between. Looked up from germline, CDR1 is LGHNA and CDR2 is YSLEER. The CDR3 consists of 14 residues. The CDR3 protein is CASSHPSGTGELFF. The DNA of the CDR3 is TGCGCCAGCAGCCACCCAAGCGGGACCGGGGAGCTGTTTTTT.

This clonotype was seen a few times. The chain couples TRBV7-2 to TRBJ2-5; 7 bases agree with TRBD1. Trimming at V came to 3 bases and at J to 5 bases, leaving 3 bases not matched to a gene. Germline V gene data show CDR1 as SGHTA and CDR2 as FQGNSA. The length of the CDR3 is 13 residues. CDR3 amino acids: CASSFQGEETQYF. The CDR3 DNA follows: TGTGCCAGCAGCTTCCAGGGGGAGGAGACCCAGTACTTC. Full variable domain (missing parts from reference TRBV7-2 and TRBJ2-5): GAGVSQSPSNKVTEKGKDVELRCDPISGHTALYWYRQSLGQGLEFLIYFQGNSAPDKSGLPSDRFSAERTGGSVSTLTIQRTQQEDSAVYLCASSFQGEETQYFGPGTRLLVL.